This TCR beta chain originates from a study of monozygotic twins with inflammatory bowel disease. The study, taken as a whole, reports: Healthy twins showed more clonotype sharing with others than IBD patients, especially patients with disease activity.

From the 5' RACE reads, TCRdb lists one entry per CDR3 protein and no DNA. This sample's table reports nearly 450,000 distinct CDR3 sequences. Concerning this clonotype itself: Its antigen is not known.

CDR1 is SGHTA, CDR2 FQGNSA, per germline. CDR3 length: 16 residues. Material: blood. The sequence was collected from a human donor with ulcerative colitis or Crohn's disease, or a healthy co-twin of an affected twin (not recorded which). The gene calls are TRBV7-2 and TRBJ1-5; TCRdb gives TRBD1 as the D gene, but with no DNA this cannot be confirmed. The CDR3 loop is CASSPPNGYSNQPQHF.